Each of the 11 T cell receptor beta chains below was sequenced from the same sample in a study of T cell repertoires in cytomegalovirus infection. MiXCR was run by TCRdb on the reads, yielding one entry per CDR3 protein. This sample yields 120,000 to 150,000 distinct CDR3 sequences, of which roughly 6% are seen a single time; 15% to 20% belongs to the top ten. The sequenced sample consisted of PBMCs. The source is a human donor in good health (CMV status not recorded). Some clones in this sample may be carry-over from other donors' samples.

Many counts were recorded for this clonotype. This chain links TRBV7-2 with TRBJ2-1; 7 bases agree with TRBD2. After removal of 0 bases from V and 4 bases from J, the junction contained 6 bases not matched to a gene. The CDR3 extends over 16 amino acids. The germline CDR1 and CDR2 sequences are SGHTA and FQGNSA. The CDR3 is CASSLAGGGTYNEQFF. The CDR3 region has the DNA TGTGCCAGCAGCTTAGCGGGGGGGGGGACGTACAATGAGCAGTTCTTC. The full variable domain, rest sourced from reference TRBV7-2 and TRBJ2-1, is GAGVSQSPSNKVTEKGKDVELRCDPISGHTALYWYRQSLGQGLEFLIYFQGNSAPDKSGLPSDRFSAERTGGSVSTLTIQRTQQEDSAVYLCASSLAGGGTYNEQFFGPGTRLTVL.

This clonotype was counted many times. The chain couples TRBV7-8 to TRBJ2-5, with 8 bases fitting TRBD1. CDR3 length: 16 amino acids. The V and J ends lost 5 bases and 2 bases, in that order; junction bases with no gene match: 10. In germline, CDR1 is SGHVS, CDR2 FQNEAQ. CDR3 bases: TGTGCCAGCAGCCCGTGGGGGACAGGCGATCAAGAGACCCAGTACTTC. Translated, it gives CASSPWGTGDQETQYF.

Many counts were recorded for this clonotype. V usage is TRBV7-8 and J usage is TRBJ2-1; TRBD2 agrees at 12 bases. The CDR3 contains 16 residues. With V trimmed by 3 bases and J by 9 bases, 9 bases remained unmatched. CDR1 and CDR2 from the germline V gene are SGHVS and FQNEAQ. The CDR3 DNA is TGTGCCAGCAGCTTTTGGGGGGCTAGCGGGGGGGGTGAGCAGTTCTTC. Its translation: CASSFWGASGGGEQFF. Filled out from reference TRBV7-8 and TRBJ2-1, the complete variable domain reads GAGVSQSPRYKVAKRGQDVALRCDPISGHVSLFWYQQALGQGPEFLTYFQNEAQLDKSGLPSDRFFAERPEGSVSTLKIQRTQQEDSAVYLCASSFWGASGGGEQFFGPGTRLTVL.

This clonotype was found a few times. The chain links TRBV2 to TRBJ2-7, with D perhaps matching TRBD2 (6 bases). The CDR3 contains 14 residues. Germline CDR1 SNHLY, CDR2 FYNNEI. Trimming took 1 base from V and 3 from J, leaving 10 bases between them. In DNA form, the CDR3 reads TGTGCCAGCAGTGAAGTGGGCGGGATCTACGAGCAGTACTTC. This translates into CASSEVGGIYEQYF. Together with reference TRBV2 and TRBJ2-7, the CDR3 gives the full variable domain: EPEVTQTPSHQVTQMGQEVILRCVPISNHLYFYWYRQILGQKVEFLVSFYNNEISEKSEIFDDQFSVERPDGSNFTLKIRSTKLEDSAMYFCASSEVGGIYEQYFGPGTRLTVT.

This clonotype was picked up a small number of times. The chain uses TRBV20-1 and TRBJ1-5, with a possible D match to TRBD1 (5 bases). This CDR3 contains 15 residues. Germline CDR1 and CDR2: DFQATT and SNEGSKA (reference sequence). Trimming stripped 0 bases from V and 7 bases from J, with 16 bases between. CDR3: CSARDRRERGQPQHF. CDR3 bases: TGCAGTGCTAGAGATAGGAGGGAACGGGGGCAGCCCCAGCATTTT.

This clonotype was detected ten times or more. The chain joins TRBV7-2 to TRBJ2-2, with D possibly being TRBD2 (5 bases). V gave up 0 bases and J gave up 6 bases, with 14 bases separating them. The length of the CDR3 is 16 residues. Germline V gene sequence: CDR1 SGHTA, CDR2 FQGNSA. The CDR3 DNA follows: TGTGCCAGCAGCTTAGCGCCCTATCTTAGCGCCGGGGAGCTGTTTTTT. This codes for CASSLAPYLSAGELFF.

There are a few counts of this clonotype. The V call is TRBV29-1, the J call TRBJ2-7; TRBD1 agrees at 9 bases. The CDR3 totals 13 residues. Per germline, CDR1 SQVTM and CDR2 ANQGSEA. The V segment lost 7 bases and the J segment 5 bases; nucleotides outside the gene matches: 9. CDR3 region: CSGRGQGVDEQYF. The CDR3, as DNA: TGCAGCGGTCGGGGACAGGGAGTCGACGAGCAGTACTTC.

Many counts were recorded for this clonotype. The V call is TRBV7-2, the J call TRBJ1-1; D not certain. Germline-derived CDR1 and CDR2 are SGHTA and FQGNSA. V was cut by 5 bases and J by 4 bases, with 8 bases left in between. The CDR3 is 12 residues long. CDR3 nucleotide sequence: TGTGCCAGCAGCCCCCGGGCCACTGAAGCTTTCTTT. It codes for CASSPRATEAFF.

This chain joins TRBV3-1 and TRBJ1-1; a possible D gene is TRBD1 (5 bases). V was clipped by 0 bases and J by 0 bases, with 17 bases between them. The V gene's germline CDR1 is LGHDT and CDR2 YNNKEL (reference sequence). The CDR3 loop spans 18 amino acids. CDR3 amino acids: CASSQDRRQTVMNTEAFF. The CDR3, as DNA: TGTGCCAGCAGCCAAGATCGGAGACAGACCGTAATGAACACTGAAGCTTTCTTT.

This clonotype has at least ten counts. The genes are TRBV7-2 and TRBJ2-1, with 11 bases that match TRBD2. J was trimmed by 4 bases and V by 2 bases; bases with no gene match: 7. This CDR3 is built from 17 residues. Germline CDR1 SGHTA, CDR2 FQGNSA. CDR3 loop: CASSLNRGLAAYNEQFF. CDR3 coding DNA: TGTGCCAGCAGCTTAAATCGGGGACTAGCGGCATACAATGAGCAGTTCTTC.

This clonotype was observed at least ten times. The chain combines TRBV19 with TRBJ2-2; the D gene could be TRBD1 or TRBD2 (5 bases each). Looked up from germline, CDR1 is LNHDA and CDR2 is SQIVND (reference sequence). V lost 7 bases to trimming and J lost 3 bases, with 24 bases between them. This CDR3 is 18 amino acids long. CDR3 DNA: TGTGCCAGTACCAACCGGGACGGAGCTCGGACGGACACCGGGGAGCTGTTTTTT. Translation gives CASTNRDGARTDTGELFF. Looking up the rest from reference TRBV19 and TRBJ2-2 gives the full variable domain: DGGITQSPKYLFRKEGQNVTLSCEQNLNHDAMYWYRQDPGQGLRLIYYSQIVNDFQKGDIAEGYSVSREKKESFPLTVTSAQKNPTAFYLCASTNRDGARTDTGELFFGEGSRLTVL.